The next 31 T cell receptor beta chains were all read from a single sample in a study of T cell responses to AZD1222 COVID-19 vaccine. Sequencing used immunoSEQ multiplex PCR; TCRdb keeps in-frame clones, though not all of them. This table holds around 180,000 clones, 80% to 90% found once. The source material was peripheral blood, sampled on day 0 of AZD1222 vaccination. The receptor source for this set is an adult in good health.

The rearrangement uses TRBV18 and TRBJ1-5; D call uncertain. V lost 3 bases to trimming and J lost 0 bases, with 18 bases between them. The CDR3 extends over 18 amino acids. Germline V gene lookup returns CDR1 KGHSH and CDR2 LQKENI. CDR3 residues: CASSPSRASLYSNQPQHF. The CDR3, as DNA: TGTGCCAGCTCACCGTCGCGGGCATCCCTTTATAGCAATCAGCCCCAGCATTTT.

This rearrangement joins TRBV11-2 to TRBJ2-2; D is unresolved. This CDR3 contains 13 residues. Germline lookup yields CDR1 SGHAT and CDR2 FQNNGV. Between the trimmed V and J ends, which lost 5 bases and 6 bases, there was a span of 10 bases. In DNA, the CDR3 is TGTGCCAGCAGCAGCGTTATTCCCGGGGAGCTGTTTTTT. It is translated as CASSSVIPGELFF.

CDR3 nucleotide sequence: TGTGCCAGCAGCGTAGGAGGGTCCGGTAGCGGGGAGCTGTTTTTT. As protein: CASSVGGSGSGELFF. V usage is TRBV9 and J usage is TRBJ2-2; D possibly corresponds to TRBD2 (5 bases). The germline CDR1 and CDR2 sequences are SGDLS and YYNGEE. CDR3 length equals 15 residues. The V and J ends lost 0 bases and 7 bases respectively, with 13 bases between them.

This chain links TRBV4-3 with TRBJ2-7; D is possibly TRBD1 (6 bases). Germline CDR1 reads LGHNA; CDR2 reads YSLEER. Trimming removed 2 bases from V and 2 bases from J, with 13 bases in between. The CDR3 runs 15 residues. The chain's CDR3 is CASSQRQESAYEQYF. For the CDR3, the DNA is TGCGCCAGCAGCCAAAGACAGGAATCAGCCTACGAGCAGTACTTC.

The chain couples TRBV4-3 to TRBJ2-7; no firm D call. Trimming removed 4 bases at V and 3 bases at J, with 10 bases between. The length of the CDR3 is 13 residues. Germline CDR1 LGHNA, CDR2 YSLEER. The CDR3: CASSPEAFYEQYF. The CDR3 DNA reads TGCGCCAGCAGCCCCGAAGCCTTCTACGAGCAGTACTTC.

This clone occurred once. The chain joins TRBV28 to TRBJ1-1; D gene uncertain. The CDR3 is made up of 13 amino acids. V was pared by 11 bases and J by 3 bases, with 16 bases between. Germline loops: CDR1 MDHEN, CDR2 SYDVKM. For the CDR3, the DNA is TGTGCCCTGACGCGGGGTTCCTACACTGAAGCTTTCTTT. Its protein product is CALTRGSYTEAFF.

The chain links TRBV7-9 to TRBJ2-7; D possibly corresponds to TRBD2 (5 bases). This CDR3 comprises 15 residues. Trimming took 0 bases from V and 2 from J, leaving 11 bases between them. In germline, CDR1 is SEHNR, CDR2 FQNEAQ (reference sequence). The CDR3, as DNA: TGTGCCAGCAGCTTAGCGGACGAGCGGACCTACGAGCAGTACTTC. Amino acids: CASSLADERTYEQYF.

The chain is built from TRBV30 and TRBJ2-1; D tentatively reads TRBD1 or TRBD2 (6 bases each). Trimming left V 4 bases short and J 0 bases short, with 10 bases between. Per germline, CDR1 GTSNPN and CDR2 SVGIG (reference sequence). The CDR3 is 14 amino acids. The DNA of the CDR3 is TGTGCCTGGACGGGGGCTTCCTCCTACAATGAGCAGTTCTTC. It is translated as CAWTGASSYNEQFF.

The chain combines TRBV30 with TRBJ1-3, with unresolved D. The V gene lost 0 bases and the J gene lost 4 bases, with 4 bases spanning the gap. The V gene's germline CDR1 is GTSNPN and CDR2 SVGIG (reference sequence). CDR3 length: 12 residues. In DNA form, the CDR3 reads TGTGCCTGGAGTGTACTCGGAAACACCATATATTTT. Protein: CAWSVLGNTIYF.

V is TRBV4-2 and J is TRBJ1-2, with D possibly TRBD1 on 5 matching bases. Germline values: CDR1 LGHNA, CDR2 YNFKEQ. Trimming pared 0 bases from V and 2 bases from J, leaving 16 bases between. The CDR3 spans 17 residues. As DNA, the CDR3 is TGTGCCAGCAGCCAAGAGGGATTCTTTGACAGCAACTATGGCTACACCTTC. Encoded protein: CASSQEGFFDSNYGYTF.

The CDR3 protein is CAWGPSSYEQYF. In DNA, the CDR3 is TGTGCCTGGGGCCCGAGCTCCTACGAGCAGTACTTC. The chain links TRBV30 to TRBJ2-7; D gene ambiguous. Trimming stripped 5 bases from V and 0 bases from J, with 8 bases between. This CDR3 is built from 12 residues. Germline assignment: CDR1 GTSNPN and CDR2 SVGIG (reference sequence).

This chain links TRBV6-5 with TRBJ1-1; D remains unclear. This CDR3 comprises 13 residues. Per germline, CDR1 MNHEY and CDR2 SVGAGI. The ends were cut back, 5 bases at V and 5 bases at J, with 12 bases in the middle. The CDR3 sequence: CASSNERGTEAFF. CDR3 in DNA: TGTGCCAGCAGTAATGAGCGAGGGACTGAAGCTTTCTTT.

This clone was seen only once. The chain recombines TRBV7-9 with TRBJ1-4; no firm D call. Trimming stripped 5 bases from V and 7 bases from J, with 11 bases between. The CDR3 length is 13 residues. The V gene's germline CDR1 is SEHNR and CDR2 FQNEAQ (reference sequence). The CDR3 is CASSDGRSEKLFF. CDR3 nucleotide sequence: TGTGCCAGCAGCGACGGACGGAGTGAAAAACTGTTTTTT.

The chain is built from TRBV9 and TRBJ2-4; D is possibly TRBD1 (5 bases). Germline lookup yields CDR1 SGDLS and CDR2 YYNGEE. Trimming removed 0 bases from V and 7 bases from J, with 23 bases in between. The CDR3 consists of 18 residues. DNA of the CDR3: TGTGCCAGCAGCGTAGTACCCGACCATGGCAGGGCTCGGAACATTCAGTACTTC. It is translated as CASSVVPDHGRARNIQYF.

The chain recombines TRBV19 with TRBJ1-2; 8 nucleotides agree with TRBD1. V lost 3 bases to trimming and J lost 6 bases; unmatched junction nucleotides: 6. Germline V gene sequence: CDR1 LNHDA, CDR2 SQIVND (reference sequence). This CDR3 is built from 14 residues. The CDR3 sequence is CASSIRDRGDGYTF. In nucleotides, the CDR3 is TGTGCCAGTAGTATCCGAGACAGGGGCGATGGCTACACCTTC.

The J gene is TRBJ2-7, the V gene TRBV12-3 or TRBV12-4; D gene uncertain. The V end lost 2 bases, the J end lost 3 bases, and 5 bases lay between the germline ends. The CDR3 has 12 amino acids. CDR3 in DNA: TGTGCCAGCAGTTTATCCGTCTACGAGCAGTACTTC. It specifies CASSLSVYEQYF.

This clone came up a few times. This specimen includes other DNA sequences encoding the same CDR3. CDR3: CASSLGGGRETQYF. The DNA for the CDR3 is TGTGCCAGCAGCTTGGGTGGAGGGCGAGAGACCCAGTACTTC. This chain links TRBV6-5 with TRBJ2-5, with D tentatively TRBD2 (6 bases). CDR3 length equals 14 residues. Germline lookup yields CDR1 MNHEY and CDR2 SVGAGI. Trimming left V 6 bases short and J 4 bases short, with 15 bases between.

The chain couples TRBV4-1 to TRBJ2-2; 8 bases line up with TRBD1. V lost 1 base, J lost 6 bases, and 1 base stayed unmatched. This CDR3 region has 14 residues. Per the germline V gene, CDR1 is MGHRA and CDR2 is YSYEKL. The DNA for the CDR3 is TGCGCCAGCAGCCAAGCAGGGGGCCCCGGGGAGCTGTTTTTT. This gives the protein CASSQAGGPGELFF.

The V and J genes are TRBV4-2 and TRBJ1-1; TRBD1 agrees at 9 bases. The V segment lost 2 bases and the J segment 4 bases; nucleotides outside the gene matches: 5. Germline lookup yields CDR1 LGHNA and CDR2 YNFKEQ. The CDR3 runs to 15 residues. The CDR3 sequence is CASSQTGTGTTEAFF. The CDR3 bases are TGTGCCAGCAGCCAAACCGGGACAGGGACCACTGAAGCTTTCTTT.

This chain links TRBV5-6 with TRBJ1-2; D possibly corresponds to TRBD1 (6 bases). Germline loops: CDR1 SGHDT, CDR2 YYEEEE. V dropped 4 bases and J dropped 3 bases, with 19 bases sitting between them. The CDR3 spans 16 residues. CDR3 amino acids: CASSHWAGQRYYGYTF. CDR3 coding DNA: TGTGCCAGCAGCCACTGGGCCGGACAGCGGTACTATGGCTACACCTTC. The entire variable domain, with the rest obtained from reference TRBV5-6 and TRBJ1-2, is as follows: DAGVTQSPTHLIKTRGQQVTLRCSPKSGHDTVSWYQQALGQGPQFIFQYYEEEERQRGNFPDRFSGHQFPNYSSELNVNALLLGDSALYLCASSHWAGQRYYGYTFGSGTRLTVV.

The V gene is TRBV19, the J gene TRBJ2-2; D perhaps matches TRBD1 (6 bases). V was cut by 1 base and J by 6 bases, with 15 bases left in between. CDR1 is LNHDA and CDR2 is SQIVND in the germline V gene (reference sequence). The CDR3 spans 16 residues. CDR3: CASSIVGQGSPGELFF. CDR3 coding DNA: TGTGCCAGTAGTATAGTCGGCCAGGGGAGTCCCGGGGAGCTGTTTTTT.

The V call is TRBV11-2, the J call TRBJ2-1; 12 nucleotides match TRBD2. Germline CDR1 reads SGHAT; CDR2 reads FQNNGV. The CDR3 contains 16 residues. After removal of 4 bases from V and 0 bases from J, the junction contained 1 base not matched to a gene. CDR3 nucleotides: TGTGCCAGCAGCTCTAGCGGGGGGGCCTCCTACAATGAGCAGTTCTTC. Translating gives CASSSSGGASYNEQFF.

Only one count was recorded for this clone. V is TRBV5-1 and J is TRBJ1-4, with no clear D. This CDR3 has 13 residues. The V gene lost 0 bases and the J gene lost 7 bases, with 7 bases spanning the gap. Per the germline V gene, CDR1 is SGHRS and CDR2 is YFSETQ. Here the CDR3 DNA reads TGCGCCAGCAGCTTGGGGGCGGCTGAAAAACTGTTTTTT. It specifies CASSLGAAEKLFF.

The V gene is TRBV2, the J gene TRBJ1-3, with 8 bases that match TRBD1. The V gene's germline CDR1 is SNHLY and CDR2 FYNNEI. V was clipped by 4 bases and J by 1 base; unmatched bases: 3. The CDR3 contains 15 residues. The CDR3 is CASSADRASGNTIYF. The CDR3 coding sequence is TGTGCCAGCAGTGCGGACAGGGCATCTGGAAACACCATATATTTT.

J is TRBJ2-7 and V is TRBV6-5; the D gene is possibly TRBD2 (5 bases). The V and J ends lost 0 bases and 3 bases respectively, with 12 bases between them. Germline-derived CDR1 and CDR2 are MNHEY and SVGAGI. The CDR3 has 15 residues. CDR3 bases: TGTGCCAGCAGTTACTCGAAGTGGGGAGACTACGAGCAGTACTTC. It encodes CASSYSKWGDYEQYF.

This clone was detected only once. This sequence joins TRBV5-4 and TRBJ2-2, with a tentative D call TRBD2 (5 bases). Germline CDR1 SGHNT, CDR2 YYREEE (reference sequence). The CDR3 has 19 amino acids. Between the trimmed V and J ends, which lost 6 bases and 6 bases, there was a span of 30 bases. The CDR3 region has the DNA TGTGCCAGCAAATCCGCCGAGGGCGCCAACACCGGAAGCTCCGGGGAGCTGTTTTTT. The encoded protein is CASKSAEGANTGSSGELFF.

This chain connects TRBV2 to TRBJ1-5; 8 nucleotides line up with TRBD1. Germline values: CDR1 SNHLY, CDR2 FYNNEI. J was trimmed by 3 bases and V by 7 bases; bases with no gene match: 2. The CDR3 consists of 13 residues. The CDR3 sequence: CASNRGVNQPQHF. In nucleotides, the CDR3 is TGTGCCAGCAACAGGGGGGTCAATCAGCCCCAGCATTTT.

This sequence joins TRBV20-1 and TRBJ2-7, with no clear D. The CDR3 runs to 11 residues. Germline V CDR1 and CDR2: DFQATT, SNEGSKA (reference sequence). The V and J ends lost 0 bases and 7 bases respectively, with 7 bases between them. Written as DNA, the CDR3 is TGCAGTGCTAGAGATTTCATGGAGCAGTACTTC. It specifies CSARDFMEQYF.

This clone was detected a few times. The J gene is TRBJ1-6, the V gene TRBV29-1, with a weak D call TRBD1 (5 bases). The CDR3 covers 14 residues. Germline V gene lookup returns CDR1 SQVTM and CDR2 ANQGSEA. The ends were cut back, 4 bases at V and 9 bases at J, with 16 bases in the middle. The CDR3, as DNA: TGCAGCGTTGGGGACGGGGGGTTTGGTTCACCCCTCCACTTT. This sequence encodes CSVGDGGFGSPLHF.

CDR3 nucleotides: TGTGCCAGCAGTTTAGGAAGGCACTACGAGCAGTACTTC. Translation: CASSLGRHYEQYF. The chain is built from TRBV27 and TRBJ2-7; D unclear. CDR3 length: 13 residues. Trimming cost V 2 bases and J 3 bases, with 8 bases left between them. Germline lookup yields CDR1 MNHEY and CDR2 SMNVEV (reference sequence).

The chain is built from TRBV3-1 (or the pseudogene TRBV3-2) and TRBJ1-1; D might be TRBD1 (6 bases). CDR1 and CDR2 from the germline V gene are LGHDT and YNNKEL (reference sequence). The CDR3 runs to 14 residues. The V gene lost 2 bases and the J gene lost 3 bases, with 10 bases spanning the gap. The CDR3 loop is CASSQQGWDTEAFF. The CDR3 bases are TGTGCCAGCAGCCAACAGGGGTGGGACACTGAAGCTTTCTTT.